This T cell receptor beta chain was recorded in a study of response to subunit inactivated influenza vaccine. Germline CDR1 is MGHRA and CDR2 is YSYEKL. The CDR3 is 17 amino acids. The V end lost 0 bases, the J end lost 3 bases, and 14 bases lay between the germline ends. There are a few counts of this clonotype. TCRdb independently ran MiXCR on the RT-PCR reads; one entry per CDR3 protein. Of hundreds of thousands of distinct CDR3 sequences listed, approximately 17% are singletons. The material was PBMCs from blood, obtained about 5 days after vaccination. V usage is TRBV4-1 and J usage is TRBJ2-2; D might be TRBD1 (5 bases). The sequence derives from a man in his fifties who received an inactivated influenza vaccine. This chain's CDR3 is CASSQDYEQADTGELFF. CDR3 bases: TGCGCCAGCAGCCAAGATTACGAACAGGCGGACACCGGGGAGCTGTTTTTT.